There are a few counts of the clone carrying this T cell receptor beta chain. Graft-derived tissue was subjected to processing to liberate intraepithelial and lamina propria lymphocytes. The data derive from a study of graft-versus-host responses after intestinal transplantation. The CDR3 is 12 residues long. Trimming removed 0 bases from V and 8 bases from J, with 5 bases in between. Per the germline V gene, CDR1 is MNHEY and CDR2 is SVGAGI. Measured with immunoSEQ multiplex PCR; TCRdb has only the in-frame clones, and not every one. The data show 3,500 to 5,500 clones, roughly 80% seen once. The chain couples TRBV6-5 to TRBJ1-5; no definite D call. This receptor was taken from a human patient who received an intestinal transplant, so some T cells may come from the graft donor. The starting material was ileum tissue, obtained 9 days after transplant. CDR3 loop: CASSYSVEPQHF. The DNA for the CDR3 is TGTGCCAGCAGTTACTCCGTTGAGCCCCAGCATTTT.